One and the same sample provided the 21 T cell receptor beta chains below, sequenced in a study of T cell responses to AZD1222 COVID-19 vaccine. Profiled with immunoSEQ multiplex PCR; TCRdb holds only in-frame clones, not every one. The sample shows 100,000 or so clones, 90% to 95% of them seen only once. Here the sequenced sample was peripheral blood, taken 28 days after the second AZD1222 dose. These receptors originate from an adult who received the AZD1222 COVID-19 vaccine.

The V gene is TRBV25-1, the J gene TRBJ2-3; D might be TRBD1 or TRBD2, each matching 5 bases. CDR1 and CDR2 from the germline V gene are MGHDK and SYGVNS. V was shortened by 6 bases and J by 2 bases, with 18 bases between the two germline ends. The CDR3 runs 16 residues. The CDR3 DNA sequence: TGTGCCAGCAGGGGGACGGGAAAAGCTGTCACAGATACGCAGTATTTT. Encoded protein: CASRGTGKAVTDTQYF.

V and J are TRBV5-4 and TRBJ1-1, with TRBD1 matching 8 bases. Germline CDR1 is SGHNT and CDR2 is YYREEE (reference sequence). V was pared by 4 bases and J by 5 bases, with 13 bases of the junction left unmatched. CDR3 length: 16 amino acids. In DNA, the CDR3 is TGTGCCAGCAGCCTCAGGGGGCGCGGAGGTTGGACTGAAGCTTTCTTT. It encodes CASSLRGRGGWTEAFF.

The chain has TRBV6-2 or TRBV6-3 and TRBJ2-5, with 9 bases fitting TRBD2. Germline CDR1 and CDR2: MNHEY and SVGEGT. The CDR3 runs 15 residues. Unmatched junction bases numbered 8, after V lost 5 bases and J lost 4 bases. The CDR3 DNA reads as TGTGCCAGCAGTGTAGCGGGGGTTTCTGCAGAGACCCAGTACTTC. It translates to CASSVAGVSAETQYF.

The chain joins TRBV7-3 to TRBJ2-2, with 9 bases that match TRBD2. Germline CDR1 SGHTA, CDR2 FQGTGA. V lost 3 bases to trimming and J lost 0 bases; unmatched junction nucleotides: 5. The CDR3 runs 17 residues. The CDR3 is CASSFLAGAANTGELFF. CDR3 DNA sequence: TGTGCCAGCAGCTTCTTAGCGGGGGCCGCGAACACCGGGGAGCTGTTTTTT.

The chain employs TRBV10-3 and TRBJ2-1; possible D gene TRBD1, 6 bases. The germline V gene has CDR1 ENHRY and CDR2 SYGVKD. The CDR3 spans 14 residues. V lost 6 bases and J lost 5, with 14 bases in between. The DNA for the CDR3 is TGTGCCATCAGCTGGACGACAGGAAACAATGAGCAGTTCTTC. It yields the protein CAISWTTGNNEQFF.

The V and J genes are TRBV7-2 and TRBJ2-7; D may correspond to TRBD1 or TRBD2 (7 bases each). The germline V and J ends were trimmed by 5 bases and 5 bases, with 19 bases remaining between them. CDR3 length: 15 amino acids. The germline V gene has CDR1 SGHTA and CDR2 FQGNSA. CDR3 nucleotide sequence: TGTGCCAGCAGCCCAGGGGGGCTAGCGGAAAACGAGCAGTACTTC. Its translation: CASSPGGLAENEQYF.

This sequence joins TRBV30 and TRBJ2-1; 7 nucleotides agree with TRBD2. This CDR3 contains 13 residues. Trimming took 4 bases from V and 6 from J; bases not matched to a gene: 6. Germline V gene data show CDR1 as GTSNPN and CDR2 as SVGIG (reference sequence). The CDR3 sequence: CAWTGLEVNEQFF. The CDR3 coding sequence is TGTGCCTGGACTGGACTAGAGGTCAATGAGCAGTTCTTC.

The chain joins TRBV12-1 to TRBJ2-6; TRBD1, the D gene given by the table, was not confirmed from the DNA. TRBV12-1 is noted as a pseudogene. The CDR3 is 17 amino acids. The CDR3 spells CASRLDRYNSGANVLTF. The DNA for the CDR3 is TGTGCCAGCAGATTGGACAGATATAACTCTGGGGCCAACGTCCTGACTTTC.

The V gene is TRBV10-3, the J gene TRBJ2-7, with D tentatively TRBD2 (5 bases). Germline CDR1 ENHRY, CDR2 SYGVKD. The germline V and J ends were trimmed by 1 base and 5 bases, with 15 bases remaining between them. CDR3 length: 15 residues. CDR3 DNA sequence: TGTGCCATCAGTGAGTTAGCGAGCCTTCGGGACGAGCAGTACTTC. Translated, it gives CAISELASLRDEQYF.

This clone came up a few times. The V call is TRBV5-4, the J call TRBJ1-5; a possible D gene is TRBD1 (5 bases). V lost 3 bases, J lost 6 bases, and 16 bases lay in between. Germline CDR1 reads SGHNT; CDR2 reads YYREEE (reference sequence). The CDR3 consists of 15 residues. Here the CDR3 DNA reads TGTGCCAGCAGCTCGGGGACGGGGAGAGGTCAGCCCCAGCATTTT. It is translated as CASSSGTGRGQPQHF.

J is TRBJ1-5 and V is TRBV4-2, with D possibly being TRBD1 (6 bases). Trimming removed 0 bases at V and 5 bases at J, with 17 bases between. Germline V gives CDR1 LGHNA, CDR2 YNFKEQ. The length of the CDR3 is 17 residues. CDR3: CASSQDRGAPRDQPQHF. The CDR3 coding sequence is TGTGCCAGCAGCCAAGATAGGGGGGCCCCTCGGGATCAGCCCCAGCATTTT.

This clone appeared a single time. J is TRBJ1-1 and V is TRBV6-5; D is unresolved. V lost 6 bases and J 6 bases, leaving 14 bases between the germline ends. This CDR3 is 13 amino acids long. Germline V gene lookup returns CDR1 MNHEY and CDR2 SVGAGI. The DNA of the CDR3 is TGTGCCAGCAGGTCCGAGTTGGGCGCTGAAGCTTTCTTT. It yields the protein CASRSELGAEAFF.

J is TRBJ1-3 and V is TRBV12-3 or TRBV12-4, with D uncertain. The CDR3 is made up of 13 amino acids. The CDR3 DNA follows: TGTGCAACGAGGCAGAGCTCTGGAAACACCATATATTTT. Translated: CATRQSSGNTIYF.

The chain employs TRBV14 and TRBJ2-1, with a weak D call TRBD1 (5 bases). Per germline, CDR1 SGHDN and CDR2 FVKESK. This CDR3 has 14 amino acids. Trimming stripped 4 bases from V and 6 bases from J, with 13 bases between. The CDR3 DNA reads TGTGCCAGCAGCCGACCTATTCAGGGCAATGAGCAGTTCTTC. This sequence encodes CASSRPIQGNEQFF.

This clone has a single count. The rearrangement joins TRBV6-6 to TRBJ1-5; D is undetermined. The CDR3 extends over 14 amino acids. The ends were cut back, 4 bases at V and 0 bases at J, with 7 bases in the middle. The germline V gene encodes CDR1 MNHNY and CDR2 SVGAGI (reference sequence). The DNA of the CDR3 is TGTGCCAGCAGTTCCACACTTAGCAATCAGCCCCAGCATTTT. Its translation: CASSSTLSNQPQHF.

The chain employs TRBV27 and TRBJ1-2; the D is unclear. The CDR3 runs 13 residues. Germline CDR1 and CDR2: MNHEY and SMNVEV (reference sequence). Trimming removed 0 bases at V and 4 bases at J, with 6 bases between. CDR3 DNA sequence: TGTGCCAGCAGTTTATCTGCAGGCTATGGCTACACCTTC. This sequence encodes CASSLSAGYGYTF.

The rearrangement joins TRBV5-8 to TRBJ2-2, with TRBD1 matching 7 bases. J lost 1 base, V lost 4 bases, and 10 bases had no gene match. CDR1 is SGHTS, CDR2 YDEGEE, per germline. The CDR3 length is 17 residues. CDR3 in DNA: TGTGCCAGCAGCCAACTCGAGGGGGCTAGGAACACCGGGGAGCTGTTTTTT. Amino acids: CASSQLEGARNTGELFF.

This chain joins TRBV19 and TRBJ2-1, with D perhaps TRBD2 (6 bases). The CDR3 is made up of 15 amino acids. In germline, CDR1 is LNHDA, CDR2 SQIVND (reference sequence). Trimming pared 4 bases from V and 2 bases from J, leaving 12 bases between. Here the CDR3 DNA reads TGTGCCAGTAGTAGCCGGGGAGGTACCTACAATGAGCAGTTCTTC. This codes for CASSSRGGTYNEQFF.

The chain joins TRBV10-3 to TRBJ2-1; a weak D match, TRBD1 (6 bases). Germline V CDR1 and CDR2: ENHRY, SYGVKD. There are 14 residues in the CDR3. The ends were cut back, 3 bases at V and 7 bases at J, with 13 bases in the middle. CDR3 coding DNA: TGTGCCATCAGTGACGTGGGCAGGGGAAATGAGCAGTTCTTC. It encodes CAISDVGRGNEQFF.

This chain uses TRBV13 with TRBJ1-4, with 7 bases matching TRBD1. V trimming: 3 bases; J trimming: 7 bases; junction bases outside the gene matches: 14. CDR3 length: 17 residues. Germline V gene sequence: CDR1 PRHDT, CDR2 FYEKMQ (reference sequence). The CDR3 DNA sequence: TGTGCCAGCAGCTTCCGATCTCGGGAGGGGGCCGGTGAAAAACTGTTTTTT. It is translated as CASSFRSREGAGEKLFF.

The chain joins TRBV28 to TRBJ1-4; tentatively, D is TRBD1 (6 bases). CDR3 length: 15 residues. The V and J ends lost 6 bases and 0 bases respectively, with 11 bases between them. Germline values: CDR1 MDHEN, CDR2 SYDVKM. CDR3 nucleotides: TGTGCCAGCAGCAGGGACATTGCAACTAATGAAAAACTGTTTTTT. Its translation: CASSRDIATNEKLFF.